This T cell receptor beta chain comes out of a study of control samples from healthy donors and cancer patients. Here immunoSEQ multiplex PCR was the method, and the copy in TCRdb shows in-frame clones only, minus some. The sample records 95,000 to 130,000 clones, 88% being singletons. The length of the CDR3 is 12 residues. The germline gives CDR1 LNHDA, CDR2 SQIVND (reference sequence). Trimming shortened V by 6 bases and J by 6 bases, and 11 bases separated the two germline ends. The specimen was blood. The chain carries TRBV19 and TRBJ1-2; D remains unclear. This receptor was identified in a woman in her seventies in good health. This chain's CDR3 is CASRFGGNGYTF. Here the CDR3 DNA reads TGTGCCAGTAGATTTGGTGGTAATGGCTACACCTTC.